This TCR beta chain was sequenced during a study of blood T cell repertoires in COVID-19. Germline loops: CDR1 SGHTA, CDR2 FQGNSA. This CDR3 comprises 13 residues. V shed 4 bases, J shed 9 bases, and the junction held 8 bases outside the gene matches. Only in-frame clones appear in the TCRdb table, and some are missing; sequencing was by immunoSEQ multiplex PCR. The sample comprises 230,000 or so clones, around four fifths of which are singletons, and approximately 20% rests with the top ten. Input material: peripheral blood. This TCR was recovered from a man aged 25 to 40 with active or convalescent COVID-19. The V call is TRBV7-2, the J call TRBJ1-1, with 7 positions matching TRBD1. CDR3 bases: TGTGCCAGCAGCTCGCGACAGGGAGATCAAGCTTTCTTT. This codes for CASSSRQGDQAFF.